These 29 T cell receptor beta chains share one sample of origin, sequenced in a study of cytomegalovirus exposure and HLA in healthy donors. Profiled with immunoSEQ multiplex PCR; TCRdb holds only in-frame clones, not every one. The table shows about 160,000 clones, with more than 75% occurring only once. Sample: PBMCs. Receptors originate from a man younger than 35 in good health and CMV-seronegative.

Here the CDR3 DNA reads TGTGCCAGCAGGCTCCTCGCAGGGAGCACAGATACGCAGTATTTT. This encodes CASRLLAGSTDTQYF. The V and J genes are TRBV27 and TRBJ2-3; perhaps TRBD1 as D (5 bases). The germline gives CDR1 MNHEY, CDR2 SMNVEV (reference sequence). This CDR3 is built from 15 residues. Between the trimmed V and J ends, which lost 6 bases and 0 bases, there was a span of 13 bases.

The gene calls are TRBV7-2 and TRBJ1-2; D remains unclear. V was trimmed by 1 base and J by 6 bases, leaving 9 bases between them. CDR1 is SGHTA and CDR2 is FQGNSA in the germline V gene. This CDR3 has 13 amino acids. The CDR3 region is CASSLDLGNGYTF. CDR3 DNA: TGTGCCAGCAGCTTAGATCTGGGCAATGGCTACACCTTC. Full variable domain (missing parts from reference TRBV7-2 and TRBJ1-2): GAGVSQSPSNKVTEKGKDVELRCDPISGHTALYWYRQSLGQGLEFLIYFQGNSAPDKSGLPSDRFSAERTGGSVSTLTIQRTQQEDSAVYLCASSLDLGNGYTFGSGTRLTVV.

The chain links TRBV11-2 to TRBJ1-1, with 11 bases lining up with TRBD1. This CDR3 comprises 14 residues. CDR1 and CDR2 from the germline V gene are SGHAT and FQNNGV. Trimming cost V 6 bases and J 4 bases; bases outside gene matches: 4. The CDR3 loop is CASSYGTGGTEAFF. For the CDR3, the DNA is TGTGCCAGCAGTTATGGGACAGGGGGCACTGAAGCTTTCTTT.

This chain connects TRBV2 to TRBJ2-5; D is possibly TRBD2 (6 bases). Per the germline V gene, CDR1 is SNHLY and CDR2 is FYNNEI. Trimming removed 4 bases at V and 0 bases at J, with 12 bases between. The CDR3 covers 15 residues. This CDR3 is CASSGDSWNQETQYF. CDR3 bases: TGTGCCAGCAGTGGGGACTCGTGGAACCAAGAGACCCAGTACTTC.

This rearrangement joins TRBV6-1 to TRBJ2-1, with TRBD2 matching 12 bases. The germline V gene has CDR1 MNHNS and CDR2 SASEGT. The CDR3 covers 17 residues. The trim removed 4 bases at V and 0 bases at J, leaving 4 bases unmatched. The CDR3 region is CASSALAGGGSYNEQFF. The CDR3 DNA sequence: TGTGCCAGCAGTGCCCTAGCGGGAGGGGGCTCCTACAATGAGCAGTTCTTC.

The chain combines TRBV5-1 with TRBJ2-2; TRBD1 aligns across 9 bases. Germline assignment: CDR1 SGHRS and CDR2 YFSETQ. Germline trimming cut 4 bases from V and 7 bases from J; bases unmatched to any gene: 14. This CDR3 has 17 amino acids. CDR3 sequence: CASSPSRSGTGFGELFF. The CDR3 DNA sequence: TGCGCCAGCAGCCCCAGCCGATCCGGGACAGGGTTCGGGGAGCTGTTTTTT.

The V call is TRBV6-5, the J call TRBJ2-6; no reliable D call. The germline V gene has CDR1 MNHEY and CDR2 SVGAGI. The ends were cut back, 6 bases at V and 8 bases at J, with 8 bases in the middle. This CDR3 comprises 12 residues. The CDR3 loop is CASSPETNVLTF. Here the CDR3 DNA reads TGTGCCAGCAGCCCGGAGACCAACGTCCTGACTTTC.

V usage is TRBV7-8 and J usage is TRBJ1-5, with 8 bases that match TRBD1. Germline assignment: CDR1 SGHVS and CDR2 FQNEAQ. The V gene end was trimmed by 4 bases and the J gene end by 2 bases; junction bases not matched to a gene: 1. The CDR3 sequence is 14 residues long. The CDR3 bases are TGTGCCAGCAGCTCGACAGGGGGCAATCAGCCCCAGCATTTT. Translated, it gives CASSSTGGNQPQHF.

V usage is TRBV28 and J usage is TRBJ1-2; D is uncertain. CDR3 length: 11 amino acids. CDR1 is MDHEN, CDR2 SYDVKM, per germline. The V end lost 10 bases, the J end lost 8 bases, and 14 bases lay between the germline ends. CDR3 protein: CATTSGLGYTF. The CDR3 coding sequence is TGTGCCACCACCTCTGGACTGGGCTACACCTTC.

The chain combines TRBV19 with TRBJ2-7; D is possibly TRBD2 (6 bases). Germline V lookup: CDR1 LNHDA, CDR2 SQIVND (reference sequence). Trimming removed 6 bases at V and 6 bases at J, with 30 bases between. This CDR3 has 18 residues. The CDR3 protein is CASSPSLQSLRGVAEQYF. As DNA, the CDR3 is TGTGCCAGTAGCCCCTCCTTACAATCTCTGCGGGGAGTGGCCGAGCAGTACTTC.

CDR3 nucleotides: TGTGCCAGCAGAAGGGACAGAGCCTTGGATACGCAGTATTTT. This encodes CASRRDRALDTQYF. V and J are TRBV6-5 and TRBJ2-3, with 7 nucleotides matching TRBD1. The CDR3 has 14 amino acids. Germline assignment: CDR1 MNHEY and CDR2 SVGAGI. V lost 6 bases, J lost 6 bases, and 9 bases stayed unmatched.

This clone has a single count. The genes are TRBV6-5 and TRBJ2-7; D gene uncertain. V lost 4 bases and J 5 bases, leaving 15 bases between the germline ends. The CDR3 sequence is 14 residues long. Germline V gene data show CDR1 as MNHEY and CDR2 as SVGAGI. The CDR3 here is CASSFPVESDEQYF. In DNA form, the CDR3 reads TGTGCCAGCAGTTTTCCTGTGGAGTCCGACGAGCAGTACTTC.

The table lists this clone with a few counts. The chain combines TRBV5-5 with TRBJ2-7; no clear D gene. Trimming cost V 4 bases and J 0 bases, with 5 bases left between them. Germline CDR1 SGHKS, CDR2 YYEKEE (reference sequence). The CDR3 length is 12 residues. The CDR3 nucleotides read TGTGCCAGCAGCCTGAGCTCCTACGAGCAGTACTTC. Encoded protein: CASSLSSYEQYF.

This clone was detected once. The rearrangement links TRBV6-1 to TRBJ2-2; D might be TRBD2 (6 bases). The CDR3 has 14 residues. The germline CDR1 and CDR2 sequences are MNHNS and SASEGT. V was clipped by 5 bases and J by 7 bases, with 14 bases between them. CDR3 nucleotide sequence: TGTGCCAGCAGTTCCCAGGGTAGCGGCGGGGAGCTGTTTTTT. It specifies CASSSQGSGGELFF.

The genes are TRBV27 and TRBJ1-2; D gene uncertain. CDR3 length: 14 amino acids. V lost 3 bases, J lost 4 bases, and 12 bases lay in between. CDR1 is MNHEY and CDR2 is SMNVEV in the germline V gene (reference sequence). CDR3 DNA: TGTGCCAGCAGTTTTCGTGGAGACCTCTATGGCTACACCTTC. As protein: CASSFRGDLYGYTF.

J is TRBJ2-5 and V is TRBV15; 7 bases line up with TRBD1. After removal of 3 bases from V and 5 bases from J, the junction contained 6 bases not matched to a gene. The CDR3 loop spans 14 amino acids. CDR1 LNHNV and CDR2 YYDKDF come from the germline V gene (reference sequence). DNA for the CDR3: TGTGCCACCAGCAGGGGTGACAGGGCGGAGACCCAGTACTTC. It encodes CATSRGDRAETQYF.

This clone is large by share. This rearrangement joins TRBV7-2 to TRBJ2-7; maybe TRBD2 (6 bases). The CDR3 consists of 14 residues. The germline gives CDR1 SGHTA, CDR2 FQGNSA. V lost 5 bases, J lost 7 bases, and 18 bases lay in between. CDR3 protein: CASSLKRVNWEQYF. Here the CDR3 DNA reads TGTGCCAGCAGCCTGAAGCGGGTGAACTGGGAGCAGTACTTC.

This chain connects TRBV2 to TRBJ2-2; TRBD1 matches at 10 bases. J gave up 6 bases and V 6 bases, and 4 bases lay outside the gene matches. Per the germline V gene, CDR1 is SNHLY and CDR2 is FYNNEI. The CDR3 is 14 amino acids. CDR3 nucleotides: TGTGCCAGCAGCAGACAGGGGGCAGCCGGGGAGCTGTTTTTT. Amino acids: CASSRQGAAGELFF.

The chain joins TRBV7-9 to TRBJ2-7; 9 positions match TRBD2. Germline loops: CDR1 SEHNR, CDR2 FQNEAQ (reference sequence). The CDR3 runs to 14 residues. Losses at the gene ends were 5 bases for V and 6 bases for J; bases not matched to a gene: 8. CDR3 in amino acids: CASSPQGTSREQYF. The CDR3 DNA follows: TGTGCCAGCAGCCCCCAGGGGACTAGCCGCGAGCAGTACTTC. Complete variable domain (other parts from reference TRBV7-9 and TRBJ2-7): DTGVSQNPRHKITKRGQNVTFRCDPISEHNRLYWYRQTLGQGPEFLTYFQNEAQLEKSRLLSDRFSAERPKGSFSTLEIQRTEQGDSAMYLCASSPQGTSREQYFGPGTRLTVT.

V usage is TRBV10-1 and J usage is TRBJ1-4, with D possibly TRBD1 on 6 matching bases. V gave up 5 bases and J gave up 3 bases, with 10 bases separating them. Germline V gene sequence: CDR1 WNHNN, CDR2 SYGVQD (reference sequence). This CDR3 has 14 residues. For the CDR3, the DNA is TGCGCCAGCAGTTTCGGGACACCTAATGAAAAACTGTTTTTT. Translated: CASSFGTPNEKLFF.

This clone has just a few counts. The CDR3 coding sequence is TGTGCCAGCAGTTACTCGTATACAGGGTTGAATTCACCCCTCCACTTT. Translated: CASSYSYTGLNSPLHF. V and J are TRBV6-5 and TRBJ1-6; maybe TRBD1 (6 bases). Germline-derived CDR1 and CDR2 are MNHEY and SVGAGI. The germline V and J ends were trimmed by 0 bases and 7 bases, with 13 bases remaining between them. This CDR3 is 16 amino acids long.

This clone occurred once. The chain is built from TRBV11-2 and TRBJ2-1; tentatively, D is TRBD2 (5 bases). Germline-derived CDR1 and CDR2 are SGHAT and FQNNGV. This CDR3 region has 18 residues. Trimming stripped 4 bases from V and 4 bases from J, with 23 bases between. The CDR3 sequence: CASSSRPPLRRGYNEQFF. DNA for the CDR3: TGTGCCAGCAGCTCGCGGCCCCCTCTACGACGGGGTTACAATGAGCAGTTCTTC.

The CDR3 DNA sequence: TGTGCCACCAGCAGAGTTGGGACAGTAGGACCTGGGGCCAACGTCCTGACTTTC. Its protein product is CATSRVGTVGPGANVLTF. The chain couples TRBV15 to TRBJ2-6; 7 bases align to TRBD1. The trim removed 1 base at V and 2 bases at J, leaving 8 bases unmatched. Germline CDR1 LNHNV, CDR2 YYDKDF (reference sequence). This CDR3 has 18 amino acids.

The J gene is TRBJ1-3, the V gene TRBV4-3; no definite D call. Germline V gives CDR1 LGHNA, CDR2 YSLEER. The CDR3 extends over 15 amino acids. Between the trimmed V and J ends, which lost 0 bases and 2 bases, there was a span of 8 bases. CDR3 region: CASSQDAGTGNTIYF. The CDR3 nucleotides are TGCGCCAGCAGCCAAGATGCCGGTACTGGAAACACCATATATTTT.

This chain links TRBV7-8 with TRBJ1-1, with 9 bases that match TRBD1. There are 14 residues in the CDR3. V trimming: 7 bases; J trimming: 1 base; junction bases outside the gene matches: 4. Germline V gene sequence: CDR1 SGHVS, CDR2 FQNEAQ. CDR3 region: CASIRQGENTEAFF. Here the CDR3 DNA reads TGTGCCAGCATTAGACAGGGGGAGAACACTGAAGCTTTCTTT.

This sequence joins TRBV6-1 and TRBJ1-4, with unresolved D. V dropped 2 bases and J dropped 2 bases, with 9 bases sitting between them. The CDR3 is 15 amino acids. Germline V CDR1 and CDR2: MNHNS, SASEGT. The CDR3 loop is CASSETGTTNEKLFF. CDR3 coding DNA: TGTGCCAGCAGTGAAACGGGTACCACTAATGAAAAACTGTTTTTT.

This chain uses TRBV6-5 with TRBJ1-2; 9 bases line up with TRBD1. Germline lookup yields CDR1 MNHEY and CDR2 SVGAGI. This CDR3 is built from 11 residues. The J segment lost 6 bases and the V segment lost 8 bases, leaving 1 base of the junction unmatched. The CDR3 coding sequence is TGTGCCAGCTGGACAGGGGATGGCTACACCTTC. It specifies CASWTGDGYTF.

The rearrangement joins TRBV15 to TRBJ1-6, with a tentative D call TRBD1 (5 bases). CDR3 length equals 15 residues. Trimming cost V 4 bases and J 6 bases, with 13 bases left between them. Germline loops: CDR1 LNHNV, CDR2 YYDKDF (reference sequence). In DNA form, the CDR3 reads TGTGCCACCAGCATTACAAGGGGCCCTAATTCACCCCTCCACTTT. Encoded protein: CATSITRGPNSPLHF.

The chain uses TRBV5-1 and TRBJ2-5; 10 bases fit TRBD1. The V gene's germline CDR1 is SGHRS and CDR2 YFSETQ. With V trimmed by 1 base and J by 5 bases, 8 bases remained unmatched. The CDR3 consists of 16 residues. The CDR3 DNA is TGCGCCAGCAGCTTGTCCTCGACAGGGGGCGTTGAGACCCAGTACTTC. Protein: CASSLSSTGGVETQYF.